The entry below gives a single T cell receptor (beta chain) sequence along with its context. Primers for the PCR totalled 60 Vbeta and 13 Jbeta. Sequencing used immunoSEQ multiplex PCR; TCRdb keeps in-frame clones, though not all of them. Of 130,000 or so clones listed, roughly 74% are singletons. The CDR3 length is 15 residues. Germline CDR1 is MDHEN and CDR2 is SYDVKM. V was pared by 6 bases and J by 8 bases, with 19 bases between. This specimen comes from a study of cytomegalovirus exposure and HLA in healthy donors. This sequence joins TRBV28 and TRBJ1-4; D possibly corresponds to TRBD1 (5 bases). The specimen was PBMCs. This clonotype was sampled from a male donor in good health and CMV-seronegative. CDR3 DNA: TGTGCCAGCAGCACATCCGGCCTGGGGGGGGAAAAACTGTTTTTT. Translated: CASSTSGLGGEKLFF. The full variable domain, in which reference TRBV28 and TRBJ1-4 provide the parts outside the CDR3, is DVKVTQSSRYLVKRTGEKVFLECVQDMDHENMFWYRQDPGLGLRLIYFSYDVKMKEKGDIPEGYSVSREKKERFSLILESASTNQTSMYLCASSTSGLGGEKLFFGSGTQLSVL.